One T cell receptor (beta chain) is described in this entry. This clone has more than one count but fewer than ten. Its antigen remains undetermined. Base qualities are not provided; no much larger clone lies one nucleotide away. The data originate from a study of blood T cell repertoires in COVID-19 (TCRdb year 2020). Broadly, across the study: Collaborator samples came from the United States, Italy and Spain and covered acute and convalescent phases of COVID-19. The prospective study material was composed of cDNA or gDNA derived from T cells, B-cell-depleted T cells, or PBMCs. The dataset comprised deeply sampled blood TCRbeta repertoires from subjects exposed to, actively infected with, or recovered from COVID-19. A freely available public database, intended as a resource for researchers studying the immune response to SARS-CoV-2, is where the repertoires were released. The samples were drawn from the first 160 participants of the ongoing ImmuneRACE study and from over a thousand subjects provided by 6 global collaborators. Nearly every sample came with metadata listing a de-identified subject ID, COVID-19 status, age in years and sex. HLA class I and class II types, where available, came from metadata supplied by the sample provider rather than from assay-based typing.

The paper as a whole reports these results and caveats: Clinical and demographic metadata were provided uncurated, with the amount varying by source and participant.

TCRbeta CDR3 regions were amplified from genomic DNA by means of the immunoSEQ Assay, a bias-controlled multiplex PCR. As for how the authors treated the data: The number of nucleated cells in each sample was estimated from the amplification of reference gene primers within the assay. To quantify the absolute abundance of each unique TCRbeta CDR3 rearrangement, sequence reads were collapsed and filtered. For each sample, productive Simpson clonality was calculated as the square root of Simpson's diversity index across productive rearrangements. TCRdb provides this immuneACCESS table in a form limited to in-frame rearrangements. Some clones are lacking; in checked studies, under half of them reflect an unresolved V gene, and why the rest are absent is not known. D and trimming come from the DNA, and the V and J calls and clone size come from that table. This sample comprises more than 150,000 clones, 87% of them detected only once. 2% to 2.5% of the sample rests with the top ten.

Participants in the prospective study were enrolled through a virtual design, were aged about 18 to 90 years, and lived in 24 United States geographic areas. Cohort assignment in the prospective study relied on participant-reported clinical history from a screening survey and a study questionnaire. Recovered participants in ImmuneRACE Cohort 3 were defined by two consecutive negative NP/OP PCR tests, clearance by a healthcare professional, or resolution of symptoms. In the prospective study, mobile phlebotomists collected whole blood, serum and a nasopharyngeal or oropharyngeal swab from each participant. Prospective study participants could optionally give additional blood draws and questionnaires over an approximately two-month period. Prospective study blood samples were shipped either frozen or at room temperature before DNA extraction. The sequence derives from a woman aged 25 to 39 who had recovered from COVID-19. The specimen sequenced was PBMCs or T cells enriched from blood (not recorded which).

The DNA reads as follows: TGTGCCAGCAACCGCGGACAGGGGGCCCAGCCCCAGCATTTT. Its product reads: CASNRGQGAQPQHF. The chain couples TRBV5-6 to TRBJ1-5, with TRBD1 identical over 11 junction bases. Including cysteine and phenylalanine, the CDR3 has 14 amino acids. The read is trimmed to its CDR3 DNA, 42 bases read in frame from base 1. V and J are trimmed by 6 bases and 7 bases, and the gene matches miss 6 bases of the junction. For CDR1 and CDR2, the germline V gene lists SGHDT and YYEEEE.